One and the same sample provided the 12 T cell receptor beta chains below, sequenced in a study of Tregs in tolerant kidney transplant recipients. Using immunoSEQ multiplex PCR, the repertoire was profiled, and TCRdb retains in-frame clones only, with some absent. The table includes under 20,000 clones, around 50% detected once. CFSE-labeled recipient PBMCs were cultured more than 5 days with irradiated graft donor PBMCs, then FACS-sorted. Their antigen targets remain unknown. Sequencing was performed on CD4+ T cells from blood cultured with allogeneic cells, taken before the transplant. These receptors were taken from a human patient who received a combined kidney and bone marrow transplant.

This clone was picked up a small number of times. V usage is TRBV4-1 and J usage is TRBJ2-1; 11 nucleotides agree with TRBD2. In germline, CDR1 is MGHRA, CDR2 YSYEKL. The CDR3 loop spans 15 amino acids. Unmatched junction bases numbered 9, after V lost 4 bases and J lost 10 bases. The CDR3 reads CASSPRLAGPSEQFF. The CDR3 DNA reads TGCGCCAGCAGCCCGAGACTAGCGGGGCCCTCCGAGCAGTTCTTC.

The chain couples TRBV5-4 to TRBJ1-2, with D possibly TRBD1 on 5 matching bases. Germline CDR1 is SGHNT and CDR2 is YYREEE (reference sequence). V was pared by 4 bases and J by 1 base, with 11 bases between. The CDR3 consists of 14 residues. The CDR3 bases are TGTGCCAGCAGCCAAGACGGGGGTAACTATGGCTACACCTTC. It specifies CASSQDGGNYGYTF.

This clone was counted between two and nine times. The V call is TRBV4-3, the J call TRBJ2-2; a weak D match, TRBD1 (6 bases). V lost 5 bases to trimming and J lost 6 bases, with 13 bases between them. This CDR3 has 14 residues. CDR1 and CDR2 (germline): LGHNA, YSLEER. The CDR3 nucleotides are TGCGCCAGCAGCTGGACCGACAGGTCCGGGGAGCTGTTTTTT. Translating gives CASSWTDRSGELFF.

This clone was seen more than once but under ten times. The chain is built from TRBV5-1 and TRBJ2-1; 9 positions agree with TRBD1. The CDR3 is 15 residues long. From germline, CDR1 is SGHRS and CDR2 YFSETQ. The J segment lost 4 bases and the V segment lost 4 bases, leaving 6 bases of the junction unmatched. CDR3 sequence (DNA): TGCGCCAGCAGCACCCGGGACAGGGCTTACAATGAGCAGTTCTTC. This sequence encodes CASSTRDRAYNEQFF.

The genes are TRBV7-2 and TRBJ2-5; no reliable D call. Trimming cost V 0 bases and J 5 bases, with 4 bases left between them. This CDR3 is built from 12 residues. Germline V gene data show CDR1 as SGHTA and CDR2 as FQGNSA. The CDR3 DNA reads TGTGCCAGCAGCTTAGCGCGGGAGACCCAGTACTTC. Residues: CASSLARETQYF.

As to this clone: At one end the junction does not follow the germline gene, possibly because of a read error. The chain carries TRBV6-1 and TRBJ2-7; TRBD2 matches 9 bases. This CDR3 spans 15 amino acids. Germline V gene lookup returns CDR1 MNHNS and CDR2 SASEGT. The CDR3 nucleotides are TGTGCCAGCCTCTATGTATCTAGCGGGAACTACGAGCGGTACTTC. Protein product: CASLYVSSGNYERYF.

The chain has TRBV5-1 and TRBJ1-1; TRBD1 matches 7 bases. The V and J ends lost 4 bases and 1 base, in that order; junction bases with no gene match: 4. CDR3 size: 14 residues. Germline CDR1 is SGHRS and CDR2 is YFSETQ. CDR3 region: CASSGGQQNTEAFF. The DNA for the CDR3 is TGCGCCAGCAGCGGGGGACAGCAGAACACTGAAGCTTTCTTT.

The CDR3 DNA reads TGCGCCAGCAGTCCTATTAACTATGGCTACACCTTC. Its protein is CASSPINYGYTF. The chain uses TRBV5-1 and TRBJ1-2; D not certain. The ends were cut back, 5 bases at V and 1 base at J, with 6 bases in the middle. From germline, CDR1 is SGHRS and CDR2 YFSETQ. The CDR3 loop spans 12 amino acids.

This clone has a handful of counts. The V and J genes are TRBV5-1 and TRBJ2-3; TRBD2 aligns across 11 bases. V shed 5 bases and J 5 bases; nucleotides not matched to a gene: 10. The CDR3 loop spans 16 amino acids. Per germline, CDR1 SGHRS and CDR2 YFSETQ. CDR3 nucleotides: TGCGCCAGCAGACACGGGACTAGCGGAACAGTAGATACGCAGTATTTT. It translates to CASRHGTSGTVDTQYF.

This clone is a singleton in its sample. The genes are TRBV7-2 and TRBJ2-7; 11 nucleotides line up with TRBD2. Germline V gives CDR1 SGHTA, CDR2 FQGNSA. Trimming at V came to 3 bases and at J to 5 bases, leaving 3 bases not matched to a gene. The CDR3 runs to 14 residues. The CDR3: CASSFLLAGDEQYF. DNA for the CDR3: TGTGCCAGCAGCTTCCTACTAGCGGGAGACGAGCAGTACTTC.

The rearrangement joins TRBV7-2 to TRBJ2-3, with D tentatively TRBD2 (6 bases). There are 17 residues in the CDR3. Germline CDR1 reads SGHTA; CDR2 reads FQGNSA. Trimming shortened V by 3 bases and J by 0 bases, and 16 bases separated the two germline ends. For the CDR3, the DNA is TGTGCCAGCAGCTTCCGGAGGGCCTCCTATAGCACAGATACGCAGTATTTT. It yields the protein CASSFRRASYSTDTQYF.

This clone was seen only a few times. The CDR3 loop is CASSGTSSYNEQFF. The CDR3 DNA reads TGTGCCAGCAGTGGAACTAGCTCCTACAATGAGCAGTTCTTC. The J gene is TRBJ2-1, the V gene TRBV6-5; D perhaps matches TRBD2 (5 bases). The CDR3 length is 14 residues. CDR1 and CDR2 (germline): MNHEY, SVGAGI. Trimming pared 5 bases from V and 0 bases from J, leaving 8 bases between.